Following are 13 T cell receptor beta chains from one sample sequenced in a study of cytomegalovirus exposure and HLA in healthy donors. With 60 Vbeta and 13 Jbeta primers, the PCR was carried out. The assay was immunoSEQ multiplex PCR, and TCRdb's table has in-frame clones only and misses some. The sample has 150,000 to 200,000 clones, approximately 81% seen once. Sequencing used PBMCs. Receptor source: a boy under 10 years old in good health and CMV-seronegative.

The rearrangement joins TRBV30 to TRBJ2-2; the D gene is possibly TRBD1 (5 bases). This CDR3 has 13 amino acids. CDR1 and CDR2 from the germline V gene are GTSNPN and SVGIG (reference sequence). CDR3 bases: TGTGCTTCAGGCAGGGTGTGGACCGGGGAGCTGTTTTTT. Amino acids: CASGRVWTGELFF.

The chain joins TRBV2 to TRBJ1-2; no firm D call. CDR3 length equals 14 residues. V was pared by 3 bases and J by 6 bases, with 14 bases between. The V gene's germline CDR1 is SNHLY and CDR2 FYNNEI. In nucleotides, the CDR3 is TGTGCCAGCAGTGAGAGAGAGGGAGGCCATGGCTACACCTTC. It translates to CASSEREGGHGYTF.

This chain joins TRBV5-1 and TRBJ2-2, with 10 bases aligning to TRBD2. The V segment lost 0 bases and the J segment 6 bases; nucleotides outside the gene matches: 5. Germline assignment: CDR1 SGHRS and CDR2 YFSETQ. This CDR3 contains 16 residues. The CDR3: CASSLGPAGGSGELFF. The CDR3 nucleotides read TGCGCCAGCAGCTTGGGTCCAGCGGGAGGGTCCGGGGAGCTGTTTTTT.

This sequence joins TRBV6-4 and TRBJ2-1; 12 bases match TRBD2. The ends lost 3 bases at V and 4 bases at J; junction bases unmatched: 1. The germline V gene encodes CDR1 MRHNA and CDR2 SNTAGT. The CDR3 sequence is 15 residues long. This CDR3 is CASSEGLAGYNEQFF. CDR3 sequence (DNA): TGTGCCAGCAGTGAAGGACTAGCGGGGTACAATGAGCAGTTCTTC.

This clone was seen just once. V and J are TRBV10-3 and TRBJ2-1; D is unresolved. The V end lost 0 bases, the J end lost 2 bases, and 8 bases lay between the germline ends. This CDR3 is built from 15 residues. Germline V gene lookup returns CDR1 ENHRY and CDR2 SYGVKD. The CDR3 is CAISESDTTYNEQFF. The CDR3 nucleotides are TGTGCCATCAGTGAGTCAGACACCACCTACAATGAGCAGTTCTTC.

This clone was recorded only once. V and J are TRBV12-5 and TRBJ2-7, with D unresolved. The CDR3 runs to 12 residues. V lost 5 bases and J lost 0, with 5 bases in between. Germline-derived CDR1 and CDR2 are LGHNT and FRNRAP. CDR3 in DNA: TGTGCTAGTGGTATGAGCTCCTACGAGCAGTACTTC. Translated, it gives CASGMSSYEQYF. Drawing the rest from reference TRBV12-5 and TRBJ2-7, the complete variable domain is DARVTQTPRHKVTEMGQEVTMRCQPILGHNTVFWYRQTMMQGLELLAYFRNRAPLDDSGMPKDRFSAEMPDATLATLKIQPSEPRDSAVYFCASGMSSYEQYFGPGTRLTVT.

The V gene is TRBV6-6, the J gene TRBJ2-7, with D hard to call. V gave up 1 base and J gave up 1 base, with 14 bases separating them. This CDR3 region has 16 residues. Germline CDR1 and CDR2: MNHNY and SVGAGI (reference sequence). CDR3 DNA sequence: TGTGCCAGCAGTTACTTAGAGTTTAAGCAATCCTACGAGCAGTACTTC. Translation: CASSYLEFKQSYEQYF.

J is TRBJ2-7 and V is TRBV11-2, with D possibly matching TRBD1 (6 bases). The CDR3 is 15 amino acids. Germline V CDR1 and CDR2: SGHAT, FQNNGV. V lost 4 bases and J 0 bases, leaving 13 bases between the germline ends. The CDR3 DNA follows: TGTGCCAGCAGCTCGAGGACAGTACACTCCTACGAGCAGTACTTC. It encodes CASSSRTVHSYEQYF.

The V gene is TRBV9, the J gene TRBJ2-3, with a possible D match to TRBD2 (5 bases). The V and J ends lost 0 bases and 0 bases respectively, with 11 bases between them. The length of the CDR3 is 16 residues. In germline, CDR1 is SGDLS, CDR2 YYNGEE. The CDR3 reads CASSVDLGGSTDTQYF. CDR3 sequence (DNA): TGTGCCAGCAGCGTAGATTTAGGAGGCAGCACAGATACGCAGTATTTT.

The chain joins TRBV7-9 to TRBJ2-6, with D unresolved. The length of the CDR3 is 15 residues. The V end was cut by 1 base, the J end by 1 base, with 5 bases between. The germline gives CDR1 SEHNR, CDR2 FQNEAQ (reference sequence). CDR3 sequence: CASSLGGSGANVLTF. The CDR3 bases are TGTGCCAGCAGCTTAGGAGGATCTGGGGCCAACGTCCTGACTTTC.

J is TRBJ1-1 and V is TRBV6-1; 10 bases are shared with TRBD1. Germline V lookup: CDR1 MNHNS, CDR2 SASEGT. Trimming removed 0 bases from V and 1 base from J; junction bases left unmatched: 5. The CDR3 extends over 17 amino acids. Here the CDR3 reads CASSEAGQGWGNTEAFF. In DNA, the CDR3 is TGTGCCAGCAGTGAAGCGGGACAGGGGTGGGGGAACACTGAAGCTTTCTTT.

The V gene is TRBV27, the J gene TRBJ2-1; TRBD2 aligns across 11 bases. Germline-derived CDR1 and CDR2 are MNHEY and SMNVEV (reference sequence). The CDR3 is 17 residues long. J was trimmed by 8 bases and V by 1 base; bases with no gene match: 10. In nucleotides, the CDR3 is TGTGCCAGCAGTTTATACCCTAGCGGGGGGCGGGGGGATGAGCAGTTCTTC. It translates to CASSLYPSGGRGDEQFF.

J is TRBJ2-6 and V is TRBV19, with 10 bases lining up with TRBD2. The CDR3 contains 19 residues. Germline values: CDR1 LNHDA, CDR2 SQIVND (reference sequence). With 2 bases clipped from V and 0 bases from J, the junction kept 7 bases outside the gene matches. CDR3 sequence: CASSIRLAGYDSGANVLTF. The CDR3 DNA follows: TGTGCCAGTAGTATAAGACTAGCGGGTTACGACTCTGGGGCCAACGTCCTGACTTTC.